The present T cell receptor (beta chain) was sequenced within a study of blood T cells in healthy people across ages. The germline CDR1 and CDR2 sequences are SGHTA and FQGTGA. The CDR3 totals 17 residues. After removal of 0 bases from V and 4 bases from J, the junction contained 5 bases not matched to a gene. The second PCR ran about 6 to 12 cycles with a sample-barcoded 5' primer and J-beta primers. TCRdb processed the 5' RACE reads anew with MiXCR; each CDR3 protein has one entry. Found here are 1.8 million or so distinct CDR3 sequences, 30% to 40% of them singletons; the top ten hold around 23%. The origin of this receptor is a human donor in good health. V is TRBV7-3 and J is TRBJ2-3; 12 bases align to TRBD1. Sequenced input: blood. CDR3 in amino acids: CASSLTGTGGEADTQYF. The CDR3 nucleotides read TGTGCCAGCAGCTTAACGGGGACAGGGGGCGAGGCAGATACGCAGTATTTT.